Shown below are 27 T cell receptor beta chains from a single sample sequenced in a study of stem cell transplantation in POMP-related autoinflammatory disease. Produced via immunoSEQ multiplex PCR; TCRdb's table is partial and in-frame only. Of roughly 28,000 clones listed, approximately 78% are singletons. This sample comprised CD4+ T cells from PBMCs, obtained before stem cell transplantation. The receptors derive from a human donor with POMP-related autoinflammation and immune dysregulation (PRAID).

The chain is built from TRBV5-1 and TRBJ2-1, with 9 bases fitting TRBD1. The germline V gene encodes CDR1 SGHRS and CDR2 YFSETQ. The V and J ends lost 2 bases and 4 bases, in that order; junction bases with no gene match: 10. CDR3 size: 17 residues. CDR3 sequence reads: CASSFNTGTGIYNEQFF. CDR3 bases: TGCGCCAGCAGCTTTAATACAGGGACAGGGATATACAATGAGCAGTTCTTC.

This chain connects TRBV19 to TRBJ2-2; D remains unclear. CDR1 and CDR2 (germline): LNHDA, SQIVND (reference sequence). The V and J ends lost 4 bases and 4 bases respectively, with 16 bases between them. This CDR3 is 16 amino acids long. The DNA of the CDR3 is TGTGCCAGTAGTACGACGATCTCAATCCTCACCGGGGAGCTGTTTTTT. It encodes CASSTTISILTGELFF.

V gene TRBV30 combines with J gene TRBJ2-1; 8 nucleotides agree with TRBD2. V gave up 1 base and J gave up 14 bases; unmatched junction bases: 10. The CDR3 loop spans 13 amino acids. Germline lookup yields CDR1 GTSNPN and CDR2 SVGIG (reference sequence). This chain's CDR3 is CAWSGSGAGGKFF. The CDR3 DNA follows: TGTGCCTGGAGTGGTAGCGGGGCGGGCGGGAAGTTCTTC.

The chain has TRBV5-1 and TRBJ1-5; the D gene is possibly TRBD1 (6 bases). With 0 bases removed from V and 3 bases from J, the gap between germline ends came to 7 bases. The CDR3 covers 14 residues. Germline V lookup: CDR1 SGHRS, CDR2 YFSETQ. For the CDR3, the DNA is TGCGCCAGCAGCTTGGAGGGGGTCAATCAGCCCCAGCATTTT. This codes for CASSLEGVNQPQHF.

The J gene is TRBJ1-4, the V gene TRBV7-9; D unresolved. This CDR3 spans 15 amino acids. Deletions cut 2 bases from V and 0 bases from J, with 7 bases between. Germline lookup yields CDR1 SEHNR and CDR2 FQNEAQ (reference sequence). The CDR3 region is CASSLMEATNEKLFF. DNA of the CDR3: TGTGCCAGCAGCTTAATGGAAGCAACTAATGAAAAACTGTTTTTT. Full variable domain (rest looked up from reference TRBV7-9 and TRBJ1-4): DTGVSQNPRHKITKRGQNVTFRCDPISEHNRLYWYRQTLGQGPEFLTYFQNEAQLEKSRLLSDRFSAERPKGSFSTLEIQRTEQGDSAMYLCASSLMEATNEKLFFGSGTQLSVL.

This clone was counted a few times. The chain is built from TRBV6-5 and TRBJ1-5; no definite D call. The V end lost 0 bases, the J end lost 5 bases, and 8 bases lay between the germline ends. In germline, CDR1 is MNHEY, CDR2 SVGAGI. The CDR3 has 14 amino acids. The CDR3 DNA sequence: TGTGCCAGCAGTTACTCCCCGGCGGATCAGCCCCAGCATTTT. This codes for CASSYSPADQPQHF.

This rearrangement joins TRBV1 to TRBJ1-2. TRBV1 counts as a pseudogene. CDR3 size: 15 residues. CDR3 protein: CTSSQARGRNYGYTF. The CDR3, as DNA: TGCACCAGCAGCCAAGCTCGGGGCAGGAACTATGGCTACACCTTC.

The V call is TRBV15, the J call TRBJ1-4, with a possible D match to TRBD1 (5 bases). With 5 bases removed from V and 4 bases from J, the gap between germline ends came to 17 bases. Per germline, CDR1 LNHNV and CDR2 YYDKDF (reference sequence). This CDR3 is 16 amino acids long. CDR3 sequence: CATSETAGAGNEKLFF. As DNA, the CDR3 is TGTGCCACCAGCGAGACCGCCGGGGCTGGTAATGAAAAACTGTTTTTT.

The J gene is TRBJ2-7, the V gene TRBV15, with a tentative D call TRBD1 (6 bases). V lost 4 bases to trimming and J lost 0 bases, with 16 bases between them. This CDR3 contains 16 residues. Germline loops: CDR1 LNHNV, CDR2 YYDKDF (reference sequence). The CDR3 DNA is TGTGCCACCAGCAAAGAGGCGGACAGCCACTCCTACGAGCAGTACTTC. This gives the protein CATSKEADSHSYEQYF.

In its sample, this clone was seen once. This chain joins TRBV4-2 and TRBJ2-3, with D uncertain. The CDR3 sequence is 14 residues long. V dropped 0 bases and J dropped 2 bases, with 6 bases sitting between them. Germline CDR1 and CDR2: LGHNA and YNFKEQ. Written as DNA, the CDR3 is TGTGCCAGCAGCCAAGACAGACCCACAGATACGCAGTATTTT. Protein: CASSQDRPTDTQYF.

The chain carries TRBV18 and TRBJ2-3; 8 positions match TRBD2. V shed 3 bases, J shed 4 bases, and the junction held 6 bases outside the gene matches. CDR1 and CDR2 (germline): KGHSH, LQKENI. This CDR3 contains 15 residues. The CDR3: CASSPPGLVADTQYF. The CDR3 nucleotides are TGTGCCAGCTCACCCCCGGGACTAGTGGCAGATACGCAGTATTTT. The complete variable domain, with remaining parts taken from reference TRBV18 and TRBJ2-3, reads NAGVMQNPRHLVRRRGQEARLRCSPMKGHSHVYWYRQLPEEGLKFMVYLQKENIIDESGMPKERFSAEFPKEGPSILRIQQVVRGDSAAYFCASSPPGLVADTQYFGPGTRLTVL.

V gene TRBV9 combines with J gene TRBJ1-2, with 9 positions matching TRBD1. With V trimmed by 0 bases and J by 0 bases, 9 bases remained unmatched. The CDR3 runs to 18 residues. Per germline, CDR1 SGDLS and CDR2 YYNGEE. The CDR3 sequence: CASSVAPQGALANYGYTF. The CDR3 bases are TGTGCCAGCAGCGTAGCTCCACAGGGGGCCCTTGCTAACTATGGCTACACCTTC.

The chain has TRBV9 and TRBJ1-6; D remains ambiguous. Germline V gene sequence: CDR1 SGDLS, CDR2 YYNGEE. Trimming took 0 bases from V and 10 from J, leaving 17 bases between them. The CDR3 loop spans 16 amino acids. CDR3 region: CASSVALDYMGSPLHF. CDR3 nucleotides: TGTGCCAGCAGCGTAGCTCTAGACTACATGGGGTCACCCCTCCACTTT.

With regard to this clone: Because the CDR3 is missing its conserved closing phenylalanine or tryptophan, this is likely a read error. The DNA is left out, because the CDR3 cannot be placed on it with certainty; the CDR3 is given as TCRdb lists it. The chain has TRBV23-1 and TRBJ1-3. TRBV23-1 is treated as an ORF (open reading frame) with a function not yet certain. The CDR3 is made up of 10 amino acids, end residues included. Here the CDR3 reads CASMNIRDWQ.

V gene TRBV7-9 combines with J gene TRBJ2-1; D tentatively reads TRBD1 or TRBD2 (5 bases each). Germline lookup yields CDR1 SEHNR and CDR2 FQNEAQ (reference sequence). The V end lost 6 bases, the J end lost 13 bases, and 13 bases lay between the germline ends. This CDR3 has 11 amino acids. The CDR3, as DNA: TGTGCCAGCAGTTTCGGGGACCAACAGTTCTTC. Translated: CASSFGDQQFF.

V is TRBV7-9 and J is TRBJ1-1; D remains unclear. The V gene lost 5 bases and the J gene lost 1 base, with 11 bases spanning the gap. Per germline, CDR1 SEHNR and CDR2 FQNEAQ (reference sequence). The CDR3 is 14 amino acids. CDR3 bases: TGTGCCAGCAGCCCCGGCGTAAGGAACACTGAAGCTTTCTTT. It encodes CASSPGVRNTEAFF.

The genes are TRBV28 and TRBJ1-2, with D possibly matching TRBD1 (6 bases). The V gene lost 5 bases and the J gene lost 5 bases, with 15 bases spanning the gap. Germline-derived CDR1 and CDR2 are MDHEN and SYDVKM. The CDR3 contains 14 residues. CDR3 sequence reads: CASSLSEGGYGYTF. CDR3 DNA: TGTGCCAGCAGTCTCAGCGAGGGGGGATATGGCTACACCTTC.

This chain uses TRBV5-6 with TRBJ2-3, with 7 bases that match TRBD2. V shed 4 bases and J 2 bases; nucleotides not matched to a gene: 7. Germline CDR1 SGHDT, CDR2 YYEEEE. The CDR3 loop spans 15 amino acids. CDR3: CASSRGVAFTDTQYF. The CDR3 region has the DNA TGTGCCAGCAGCCGGGGGGTCGCGTTCACAGATACGCAGTATTTT.

The chain carries TRBV19 and TRBJ1-1, with a tentative D call TRBD1 (5 bases). The CDR3 is 19 amino acids. V lost 4 bases and J 0 bases, leaving 24 bases between the germline ends. Per the germline V gene, CDR1 is LNHDA and CDR2 is SQIVND (reference sequence). DNA for the CDR3: TGTGCCAGTAGTAGGGTCGACCCGGGGCTGAGGGCTTTGAACACTGAAGCTTTCTTT. Its translation: CASSRVDPGLRALNTEAFF. The full variable domain, in which reference TRBV19 and TRBJ1-1 provide the parts outside the CDR3, is DGGITQSPKYLFRKEGQNVTLSCEQNLNHDAMYWYRQDPGQGLRLIYYSQIVNDFQKGDIAEGYSVSREKKESFPLTVTSAQKNPTAFYLCASSRVDPGLRALNTEAFFGQGTRLTVV.

This sequence joins TRBV28 and TRBJ2-7; TRBD1 matches 9 bases. This CDR3 has 14 residues. Germline CDR1 reads MDHEN; CDR2 reads SYDVKM. V lost 6 bases to trimming and J lost 1 base; unmatched junction nucleotides: 4. CDR3 in amino acids: CASRTGTGSYEQYF. CDR3 DNA: TGTGCCAGCAGAACCGGGACAGGGTCCTACGAGCAGTACTTC.

The rearrangement uses TRBV28 and TRBJ2-5, with 8 nucleotides matching TRBD1. CDR1 is MDHEN and CDR2 is SYDVKM in the germline V gene. This CDR3 is 13 amino acids long. The trim removed 1 base at V and 5 bases at J, leaving 0 bases unmatched. CDR3 DNA sequence: TGTGCCAGCAGTTTATACAGGGGGGAGACCCAGTACTTC. Amino acids: CASSLYRGETQYF.

This clone was observed a few times. The chain couples TRBV5-1 to TRBJ1-2; no definite D call. Trimming took 0 bases from V and 8 from J, leaving 11 bases between them. Germline lookup yields CDR1 SGHRS and CDR2 YFSETQ. The CDR3 loop spans 13 amino acids. The CDR3 here is CASSLGRLWGYTF. CDR3 DNA sequence: TGCGCCAGCAGCTTGGGACGCCTCTGGGGCTACACCTTC. Complete variable domain (other parts from reference TRBV5-1 and TRBJ1-2): KAGVTQTPRYLIKTRGQQVTLSCSPISGHRSVSWYQQTPGQGLQFLFEYFSETQRNKGNFPGRFSGRQFSNSRSEMNVSTLELGDSALYLCASSLGRLWGYTFGSGTRLTVV.

This clone came up once. The rearrangement links TRBV5-1 to TRBJ2-2; D possibly corresponds to TRBD1 (6 bases). CDR1 is SGHRS and CDR2 is YFSETQ in the germline V gene. V was trimmed by 1 base and J by 3 bases, leaving 7 bases between them. CDR3 length equals 14 residues. The DNA for the CDR3 is TGCGCCAGCAGCTTGAACAGGGACACCGGGGAGCTGTTTTTT. Translation gives CASSLNRDTGELFF.

This clone was seen more than once but under ten times. CDR3 in DNA: TGTGCCAGCTCACCAGTCGTGCGGGACGAGCAGTACTTC. Translating gives CASSPVVRDEQYF. This chain joins TRBV18 and TRBJ2-7; a possible D gene is TRBD2 (5 bases). Germline values: CDR1 KGHSH, CDR2 LQKENI. The CDR3 has 13 amino acids. V was shortened by 2 bases and J by 5 bases, with 10 bases between the two germline ends.

The chain is built from TRBV30 and TRBJ2-1, with D possibly being TRBD1 or TRBD2 (5 bases each). CDR1 is GTSNPN and CDR2 is SVGIG in the germline V gene (reference sequence). The length of the CDR3 is 14 residues. V was trimmed by 4 bases and J by 2 bases, leaving 12 bases between them. The CDR3 bases are TGTGCCTGGAAACGGGGCGGTCCCTACAATGAGCAGTTCTTC. Translated: CAWKRGGPYNEQFF. Filled out from reference TRBV30 and TRBJ2-1, the complete variable domain reads SQTIHQWPATLVQPVGSPLSLECTVEGTSNPNLYWYRQAAGRGLQLLFYSVGIGQISSEVPQNLSASRPQDRQFILSSKKLLLSDSGFYLCAWKRGGPYNEQFFGPGTRLTVL.

This chain links TRBV10-2 with TRBJ1-5; D call uncertain. Between the trimmed V and J ends, which lost 8 bases and 0 bases, there was a span of 8 bases. This CDR3 is built from 13 residues. Germline CDR1 and CDR2: WSHSY and SAAADI. The CDR3, as DNA: TGCGCCAGCCGCACCGGTAGCAATCAGCCCCAGCATTTT. Translated, it gives CASRTGSNQPQHF.

The J gene is TRBJ2-1, the V gene TRBV9; tentatively, D is TRBD2 (6 bases). This CDR3 region has 15 residues. Trimming pared 3 bases from V and 6 bases from J, leaving 16 bases between. Germline V gene lookup returns CDR1 SGDLS and CDR2 YYNGEE. Written as DNA, the CDR3 is TGTGCCAGCAGCGCGGAAACAGGAGGGTCCAATGAGCAGTTCTTC. Encoded protein: CASSAETGGSNEQFF.